This TCR beta chain was documented in a study of shared T cell receptors in the human thymus. The table lists this clone with a count of one. J gave up 8 bases and V 2 bases, and 10 bases lay outside the gene matches. CDR3 length: 15 amino acids. Germline-derived CDR1 and CDR2 are SGHTS and YDEGEE. Sequenced by immunoSEQ multiplex PCR; TCRdb stores in-frame clones only, minus some. The top ten hold about 0.01% of the sample, which has approximately 660,000 clones, more than 75% seen once. These data also featured in a second study, about human thymus T cells. That study reports: Resections from corrective heart surgery supplied the thymus tissue. The authors found apparently biased V and J gene usage in thymic and blood repertoires.

This clonotype was obtained from a boy in the first two years of life with a congenital heart defect. The chain couples TRBV5-8 to TRBJ2-1; TRBD1 agrees at 7 bases. Sequenced input: thymocytes. CDR3 residues: CASSFIPGQSYEQFF. CDR3 sequence (DNA): TGTGCCAGCAGCTTCATTCCGGGACAGTCCTATGAGCAGTTCTTC.